These 12 T cell receptor beta chains were all obtained from the same sample, sequenced in a study of T cells after somatic rescue of genetic block. Some clones are missing from TCRdb's copy, which holds only in-frame ones; the method was immunoSEQ multiplex PCR. The data show approximately 88,000 clones, with 75% to 90% seen just once and under 2% held by the top ten. The sample consisted of peripheral blood mononuclear cells (PBMCs). These receptors all stem from a woman between 18 and 30 years old.

V and J are TRBV25-1 and TRBJ2-3; the D call may be TRBD1 or TRBD2 (7 bases each). The germline V gene has CDR1 MGHDK and CDR2 SYGVNS. V lost 2 bases and J lost 4, with 19 bases in between. The CDR3 length is 17 residues. Written as DNA, the CDR3 is TGTGCCAGCAGTGAAGTATCGCGGGAGAGGGGGCCAGATACGCAGTATTTT. Translation: CASSEVSRERGPDTQYF.

The genes are TRBV9 and TRBJ1-3, with no clear D. The CDR3 has 11 residues. V was shortened by 0 bases and J by 7 bases, with 2 bases between the two germline ends. Per germline, CDR1 SGDLS and CDR2 YYNGEE. In nucleotides, the CDR3 is TGTGCCAGCAGCGTAGGCAACACCATATATTTT. Protein product: CASSVGNTIYF.

A remark on this clone: The junction shows a germline mismatch at one end, possibly a read error. The chain is built from TRBV11-2 and TRBJ2-7; TRBD2 agrees at 14 bases. There are 14 residues in the CDR3. Germline values: CDR1 SGHAT, CDR2 FQNNGV. The CDR3 region has the DNA TGTACCAGCAGCTATGGGACTAGCGGGAGCGAGCAGTACTTC. Protein product: CTSSYGTSGSEQYF.

This clone was observed once. The rearrangement joins TRBV10-3 to TRBJ2-1; 10 nucleotides align to TRBD2. Germline V gives CDR1 ENHRY, CDR2 SYGVKD. The CDR3 has 15 amino acids. J gave up 2 bases and V 6 bases, and 4 bases lay outside the gene matches. As DNA, the CDR3 is TGTGCCATCAGCGCCGGGACTAGCGCCTACAATGAGCAGTTCTTC. Protein: CAISAGTSAYNEQFF.

The gene calls are TRBV27 and TRBJ1-5, with TRBD1 identical over 7 bases. The V gene end was trimmed by 6 bases and the J gene end by 8 bases; junction bases not matched to a gene: 10. Germline V gene lookup returns CDR1 MNHEY and CDR2 SMNVEV (reference sequence). This CDR3 region has 14 residues. This CDR3 reads CASSPAGGIKPQHF. CDR3 in DNA: TGTGCCAGCAGCCCTGCAGGGGGTATAAAGCCCCAGCATTTT.

This CDR3 is CASRPTGSYEQYF. The CDR3 DNA is TGTGCCAGCAGACCGACAGGGTCCTACGAGCAGTACTTC. The chain links TRBV27 to TRBJ2-7, with 7 bases identical to TRBD1. This CDR3 is built from 13 residues. The V gene end was trimmed by 6 bases and the J gene end by 1 base; junction bases not matched to a gene: 3. The germline V gene has CDR1 MNHEY and CDR2 SMNVEV (reference sequence).

This rearrangement joins TRBV12-5 to TRBJ1-1; 9 bases agree with TRBD1. J gave up 3 bases and V 6 bases, and 8 bases lay outside the gene matches. This CDR3 is 15 amino acids long. Germline assignment: CDR1 LGHNT and CDR2 FRNRAP. In DNA, the CDR3 is TGTGCTAGTGGCCCCTCTGACAGGGGGTACACTGAAGCTTTCTTT. Protein: CASGPSDRGYTEAFF. The complete variable domain, with remaining parts taken from reference TRBV12-5 and TRBJ1-1, reads DARVTQTPRHKVTEMGQEVTMRCQPILGHNTVFWYRQTMMQGLELLAYFRNRAPLDDSGMPKDRFSAEMPDATLATLKIQPSEPRDSAVYFCASGPSDRGYTEAFFGQGTRLTVV.

The rearrangement uses TRBV18 and TRBJ1-1; possible D gene TRBD1, 5 bases. CDR3 length equals 15 residues. Germline V gives CDR1 KGHSH, CDR2 LQKENI. The V gene lost 6 bases and the J gene lost 4 bases, with 18 bases spanning the gap. CDR3 region: CASSRVREGSTEAFF. The DNA for the CDR3 is TGTGCCAGCTCCCGAGTGAGGGAGGGGTCCACTGAAGCTTTCTTT.

The sample holds one count of this clone. The chain combines TRBV7-9 with TRBJ2-1; 10 positions match TRBD2. The length of the CDR3 is 13 residues. Trimming at V came to 7 bases and at J to 9 bases, leaving 6 bases not matched to a gene. Germline values: CDR1 SEHNR, CDR2 FQNEAQ (reference sequence). CDR3 sequence reads: CASNLAGEVEQFF. CDR3 nucleotide sequence: TGTGCCAGCAACCTAGCGGGAGAGGTTGAGCAGTTCTTC.

This clone was seen a few times. The rearrangement joins TRBV19 to TRBJ2-2; 9 bases line up with TRBD2. Unmatched junction bases numbered 14, after V lost 10 bases and J lost 5 bases. Germline V lookup: CDR1 LNHDA, CDR2 SQIVND (reference sequence). The CDR3 consists of 16 residues. CDR3 protein: CATRGRGRAGTGELFF. The CDR3 nucleotides read TGTGCCACCCGTGGGCGCGGGAGGGCCGGTACCGGGGAGCTGTTTTTT.

This chain links TRBV28 with TRBJ2-7; D may correspond to TRBD1 or TRBD2 (6 bases each). The germline CDR1 and CDR2 sequences are MDHEN and SYDVKM. Trimming pared 7 bases from V and 5 bases from J, leaving 15 bases between. The CDR3 is 13 amino acids. In DNA form, the CDR3 reads TGTGCCAGCACCCCCGGGGGCGGCCACGAGCAGTACTTC. The encoded protein is CASTPGGGHEQYF.

The CDR3 DNA reads TGTGCCAGCACCTCTACAGGGAGCACGGGCAATGAGCAGTTCTTC. Amino acids: CASTSTGSTGNEQFF. The gene calls are TRBV6-5 and TRBJ2-1; weak D call: TRBD1 (6 bases). Trimming stripped 7 bases from V and 6 bases from J, with 19 bases between. Germline values: CDR1 MNHEY, CDR2 SVGAGI. This CDR3 is 15 amino acids long.